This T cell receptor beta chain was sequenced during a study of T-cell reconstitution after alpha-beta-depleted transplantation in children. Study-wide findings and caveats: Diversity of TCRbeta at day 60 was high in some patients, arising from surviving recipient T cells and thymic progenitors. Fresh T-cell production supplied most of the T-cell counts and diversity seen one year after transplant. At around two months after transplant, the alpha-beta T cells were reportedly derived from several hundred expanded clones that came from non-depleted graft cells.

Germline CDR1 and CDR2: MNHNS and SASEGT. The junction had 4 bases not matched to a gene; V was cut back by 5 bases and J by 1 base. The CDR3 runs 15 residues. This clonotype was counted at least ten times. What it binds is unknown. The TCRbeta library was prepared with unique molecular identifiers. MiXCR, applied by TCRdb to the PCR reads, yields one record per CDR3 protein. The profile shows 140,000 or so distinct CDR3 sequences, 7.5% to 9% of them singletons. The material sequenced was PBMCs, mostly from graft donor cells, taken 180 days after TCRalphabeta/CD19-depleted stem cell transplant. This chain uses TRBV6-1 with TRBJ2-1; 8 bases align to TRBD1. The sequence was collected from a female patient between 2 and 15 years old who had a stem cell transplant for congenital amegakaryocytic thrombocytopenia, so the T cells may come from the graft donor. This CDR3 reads CASSPGQGSYNEQFF. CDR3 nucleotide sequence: TGTGCCAGCAGTCCAGGACAGGGTTCCTACAATGAGCAGTTCTTC.